The present T cell receptor (beta chain) was sequenced within a study of blood T cell repertoires in COVID-19. At the level of the study: Some COVID-19 samples were acute and others convalescent; all came from the United States, Italy and Spain. PBMCs, B-cell-depleted T cells, or T cells were the source of the cDNA or gDNA that made up the material.

Per the authors' pipeline: By means of reference gene primer amplification, nucleated cell counts were estimated. The table came from immunoSEQ multiplex PCR; TCRdb's copy has only in-frame clones and leaves some out. V and J calls and clone size are those listed in that table; D and trimming were worked out from the DNA. The sample has some 250,000 clones, 70% to 90% seen once. The CDR3 loop spans 12 amino acids. Trimming pared 4 bases from V and 5 bases from J, leaving 3 bases between. Germline V CDR1 and CDR2: PRHDT, FYEKMQ (reference sequence). The clonotype originates from a woman in her 30s with acute or convalescent COVID-19. The material sequenced was peripheral blood. This sequence joins TRBV13 and TRBJ2-6; D call uncertain. CDR3 in amino acids: CASSSWANVLTF. For the CDR3, the DNA is TGTGCCAGCAGCTCCTGGGCCAACGTCCTGACTTTC.